The clone carrying this TCR beta chain came up a few times. Its antigen is unknown. The CDR3 is 14 amino acids. Germline assignment: CDR1 LNHDA and CDR2 SQIVND (reference sequence). Unmatched junction bases numbered 8, after V lost 6 bases and J lost 6 bases. The collection from each donor was one heparinised blood draw averaging approximately 110 mL. Expressed TCRB transcripts were sequenced because the entire RNA isolate underwent reverse transcription. The method was immunoSEQ multiplex PCR; TCRdb's version includes in-frame clones alone and lacks a portion of them. There are about 250,000 clones in the sample; 12% to 15% occur only once, and around 0.03% lies in the top ten. This sample is part of a study of beta chain features in type 1 diabetes. General study findings and limits: In all four CD4+ subsets, TCRB CDR3 length was significantly, moderately reduced in type 1 diabetes.

The chain joins TRBV19 to TRBJ2-1; TRBD1 agrees at 7 bases. The specimen sequenced was naive CD4+ T cells from blood. The receptor's source is a woman aged 40 to 50 in good health. CDR3 loop: CASSQDRWGNEQFF. DNA for the CDR3: TGTGCCAGTAGCCAGGACAGGTGGGGCAATGAGCAGTTCTTC. The entire variable domain, with the rest obtained from reference TRBV19 and TRBJ2-1, is as follows: DGGITQSPKYLFRKEGQNVTLSCEQNLNHDAMYWYRQDPGQGLRLIYYSQIVNDFQKGDIAEGYSVSREKKESFPLTVTSAQKNPTAFYLCASSQDRWGNEQFFGPGTRLTVL.